Listed here are 30 T cell receptor beta chains from one sample, sequenced in a study of blood T cell repertoires in COVID-19. Data came from immunoSEQ multiplex PCR; TCRdb stores just in-frame clones and leaves some out. Of about 30,000 clones listed, 90% to 95% are singletons. The specimen was peripheral blood. These receptor sequences come from a man in his forties or fifties with active COVID-19.

This clone has only one observation. V is TRBV7-9 and J is TRBJ1-1, with D possibly being TRBD1 (5 bases). V lost 6 bases to trimming and J lost 4 bases, with 12 bases between them. From germline, CDR1 is SEHNR and CDR2 FQNEAQ (reference sequence). This CDR3 is 13 amino acids long. CDR3 sequence: CASSFGGTTEAFF. The CDR3 DNA is TGTGCCAGCAGTTTTGGCGGGACCACTGAAGCTTTCTTT.

This rearrangement joins TRBV18 to TRBJ2-1, with TRBD2 as a possible D gene (5 bases). The CDR3 spans 15 residues. Deletions cut 3 bases from V and 8 bases from J, with 17 bases between. CDR1 and CDR2 from the germline V gene are KGHSH and LQKENI. The CDR3 DNA sequence: TGTGCCAGCTCACCTGGGCCAGACGGAGGCGATGAGCAGTTCTTC. This translates into CASSPGPDGGDEQFF.

This rearrangement joins TRBV18 to TRBJ1-1; possible D gene TRBD1, 6 bases. From germline, CDR1 is KGHSH and CDR2 LQKENI. The CDR3 totals 14 residues. Trimming took 3 bases from V and 1 from J, leaving 9 bases between them. The CDR3 region is CASSPGAWNTEAFF. The CDR3 DNA reads as TGTGCCAGCTCACCGGGGGCCTGGAACACTGAAGCTTTCTTT. The full variable domain, completed using reference TRBV18 and TRBJ1-1, is NAGVMQNPRHLVRRRGQEARLRCSPMKGHSHVYWYRQLPEEGLKFMVYLQKENIIDESGMPKERFSAEFPKEGPSILRIQQVVRGDSAAYFCASSPGAWNTEAFFGQGTRLTVV.

The rearrangement links TRBV5-1 to TRBJ2-7; D uncertain. Germline assignment: CDR1 SGHRS and CDR2 YFSETQ. The V end lost 4 bases, the J end lost 5 bases, and 16 bases lay between the germline ends. This CDR3 region has 14 residues. For the CDR3, the DNA is TGCGCCAGCAGCAAACTAAACCCCGCAGACGAGCAGTACTTC. Translation gives CASSKLNPADEQYF.

The gene calls are TRBV10-2 and TRBJ2-1; 14 nucleotides align to TRBD2. The CDR3 has 14 residues. Germline CDR1 WSHSY, CDR2 SAAADI. Trimming at V came to 8 bases and at J to 5 bases, leaving 2 bases not matched to a gene. CDR3 residues: CASGTSGSHNEQFF. As DNA, the CDR3 is TGCGCCAGCGGGACTAGCGGGAGCCACAATGAGCAGTTCTTC.

This rearrangement joins TRBV7-8 to TRBJ2-3; TRBD2 aligns across 8 bases. The V and J ends lost 5 bases and 7 bases, in that order; junction bases with no gene match: 11. Germline-derived CDR1 and CDR2 are SGHVS and FQNEAQ. The CDR3 spans 15 residues. CDR3 sequence (DNA): TGTGCCAGCAGCCCCACTGCGGGGGGCGGGTATACGCAGTATTTT. Translation: CASSPTAGGGYTQYF.

CDR3 amino acids: CAWDRALIGQFF. In DNA form, the CDR3 reads TGTGCCTGGGACAGGGCACTCATTGGGCAGTTCTTC. The chain combines TRBV30 with TRBJ2-1; 7 nucleotides align to TRBD1. The CDR3 consists of 12 residues. The ends lost 5 bases at V and 12 bases at J; junction bases unmatched: 10. The V gene's germline CDR1 is GTSNPN and CDR2 SVGIG (reference sequence).

The chain has TRBV7-3 and TRBJ1-1; no firm D call. Trimming cost V 5 bases and J 1 base, with 8 bases left between them. The CDR3 runs to 13 residues. Germline V gives CDR1 SGHTA, CDR2 FQGTGA. CDR3 nucleotide sequence: TGTGCCAGCAGCGCTCAACAGAACACTGAAGCTTTCTTT. Its protein is CASSAQQNTEAFF.

The rearrangement joins TRBV9 to TRBJ1-1, with 7 bases identical to TRBD1. The V and J ends lost 3 bases and 5 bases, in that order; junction bases with no gene match: 7. Germline assignment: CDR1 SGDLS and CDR2 YYNGEE. The CDR3 length is 14 residues. The CDR3 is CASSEGASGTEAFF. As DNA, the CDR3 is TGTGCCAGCAGCGAGGGGGCTTCCGGGACTGAAGCTTTCTTT.

The genes are TRBV6-5 and TRBJ1-4; D is perhaps TRBD1 (6 bases). CDR3 length equals 14 residues. Trimming removed 8 bases at V and 8 bases at J, with 18 bases between. Germline CDR1 reads MNHEY; CDR2 reads SVGAGI. The CDR3, as DNA: TGTGCCAGCGCTGAGGGGGGGAGGGTCGAAAAACTGTTTTTT. It yields the protein CASAEGGRVEKLFF.

The chain employs TRBV10-3 and TRBJ2-3, with D possibly matching TRBD2 (7 bases). The CDR3 length is 21 residues. Trimming took off 3 bases at V and 2 bases at J, with 30 bases between the two ends. Per germline, CDR1 ENHRY and CDR2 SYGVKD. The CDR3 region has the DNA TGTGCCATCAGTGAACCGTTACAGGGAGCCAGGGAGGGCGACTACACAGATACGCAGTATTTT. Its translation is CAISEPLQGAREGDYTDTQYF.

This rearrangement joins TRBV7-8 to TRBJ2-1; TRBD2 aligns across 8 bases. The CDR3 consists of 18 residues. V lost 4 bases and J lost 0; bases outside the gene matches: 11. The germline CDR1 and CDR2 sequences are SGHVS and FQNEAQ. The CDR3 nucleotides read TGTGCCAGCAGCTCAGCCCATGCGGGGGGCCTCTCCTACAATGAGCAGTTCTTC. Translated: CASSSAHAGGLSYNEQFF.

This rearrangement joins TRBV15 to TRBJ1-2; 12 nucleotides align to TRBD1. Germline V CDR1 and CDR2: LNHNV, YYDKDF (reference sequence). Unmatched junction bases numbered 7, after V lost 8 bases and J lost 3 bases. The CDR3 length is 15 residues. In DNA, the CDR3 is TGTGCCACCTCACCGGGACAGGGGGCCTACTATGGCTACACCTTC. The encoded protein is CATSPGQGAYYGYTF.

The chain uses TRBV15 and TRBJ1-2; no clear D. Germline V gene sequence: CDR1 LNHNV, CDR2 YYDKDF (reference sequence). Between the trimmed V and J ends, which lost 5 bases and 3 bases, there was a span of 7 bases. This CDR3 has 12 residues. CDR3 loop: CATSPGDYGYTF. The DNA of the CDR3 is TGTGCCACCAGCCCAGGTGACTATGGCTACACCTTC.

The chain recombines TRBV2 with TRBJ1-2; possibly TRBD1 for D (6 bases). Looked up from germline, CDR1 is SNHLY and CDR2 is FYNNEI. Trimming stripped 4 bases from V and 0 bases from J, with 9 bases between. The CDR3 sequence is 14 residues long. CDR3 in amino acids: CASSGDMANYGYTF. The CDR3 bases are TGTGCCAGCAGTGGGGACATGGCTAACTATGGCTACACCTTC.

The V gene is TRBV3-1 (or the pseudogene TRBV3-2), the J gene TRBJ1-1, with a weak D call TRBD1 (6 bases). Germline V gene lookup returns CDR1 LGHDT and CDR2 YNNKEL (reference sequence). The V and J ends lost 5 bases and 4 bases respectively, with 14 bases between them. The CDR3 contains 14 residues. The CDR3 region is CASSVRRGVTEAFF. CDR3 DNA sequence: TGTGCCAGCAGCGTCCGCAGGGGTGTCACTGAAGCTTTCTTT.

The CDR3 region is CASNPTGQGIDQPQHF. DNA for the CDR3: TGCGCCAGCAACCCAACAGGACAGGGAATTGATCAGCCCCAGCATTTT. The chain has TRBV10-2 and TRBJ1-5; 8 nucleotides align to TRBD1. Germline values: CDR1 WSHSY, CDR2 SAAADI. The CDR3 spans 16 residues. Trimming removed 7 bases from V and 5 bases from J; junction bases left unmatched: 13.

The chain couples TRBV9 to TRBJ1-3, with D perhaps TRBD1 (5 bases). Germline V gene sequence: CDR1 SGDLS, CDR2 YYNGEE. V was pared by 0 bases and J by 4 bases, with 11 bases between. The CDR3 has 15 residues. CDR3 amino acids: CASSVGGQGGNTIYF. The DNA for the CDR3 is TGTGCCAGCAGCGTAGGGGGCCAGGGCGGAAACACCATATATTTT.

The chain employs TRBV20-1 and TRBJ2-7; D unresolved. There are 11 residues in the CDR3. The germline CDR1 and CDR2 sequences are DFQATT and SNEGSKA (reference sequence). Trimming took off 4 bases at V and 6 bases at J, with 10 bases between the two ends. This CDR3 is CSAMSLSEQYF. The CDR3, as DNA: TGCAGTGCTATGTCTCTCTCCGAGCAGTACTTC.

This rearrangement joins TRBV15 to TRBJ1-4; D gene uncertain. The CDR3 sequence is 12 residues long. Germline V gene lookup returns CDR1 LNHNV and CDR2 YYDKDF (reference sequence). V was trimmed by 1 base and J by 8 bases, leaving 5 bases between them. The DNA for the CDR3 is TGTGCCACCAGCAGAGGAGGGGAAAAACTGTTTTTT. It yields the protein CATSRGGEKLFF.

Comments on this clone: At one end the junction does not follow the germline gene, possibly because of a read error. The gene calls are TRBV7-9 and TRBJ2-5; 13 positions agree with TRBD2. Germline CDR1 and CDR2: SEHNR and FQNEAQ (reference sequence). This CDR3 comprises 16 residues. In DNA, the CDR3 is TGTGCCAGCAGCCCCAGGACTAGCGGGAGCATGGAGACCCGGTACTTC. It codes for CASSPRTSGSMETRYF.

This clone was recorded once. V is TRBV3-1 (or the pseudogene TRBV3-2) and J is TRBJ1-1, with D tentatively TRBD1 (5 bases). Germline V gene lookup returns CDR1 LGHDT and CDR2 YNNKEL (reference sequence). The CDR3 covers 15 residues. Trimming removed 3 bases from V and 5 bases from J, with 16 bases in between. The CDR3, as DNA: TGTGCCAGCAGCCATGCCCCGGGGGTTGGGACTGAAGCTTTCTTT. Amino acids: CASSHAPGVGTEAFF.

In DNA, the CDR3 is TGCGCCAGCAGCCAGGGCTTCCAAGAGACCCAGTACTTC. Protein: CASSQGFQETQYF. The chain combines TRBV4-1 with TRBJ2-5; no firm D call. Germline V gene data show CDR1 as MGHRA and CDR2 as YSYEKL. The CDR3 spans 13 residues. Trimming removed 3 bases from V and 1 base from J, with 6 bases in between.

The chain couples TRBV5-1 to TRBJ2-3, with 7 bases lining up with TRBD2. The CDR3 sequence is 14 residues long. The germline CDR1 and CDR2 sequences are SGHRS and YFSETQ. The junction had 3 bases not matched to a gene; V was cut back by 0 bases and J by 5 bases. CDR3 protein: CASSLERGGDTQYF. The CDR3 DNA is TGCGCCAGCAGCTTGGAGCGGGGTGGAGATACGCAGTATTTT.

The chain has TRBV27 and TRBJ2-7; 10 nucleotides line up with TRBD2. J lost 5 bases, V lost 3 bases, and 7 bases had no gene match. The CDR3 has 15 residues. Germline lookup yields CDR1 MNHEY and CDR2 SMNVEV (reference sequence). As DNA, the CDR3 is TGTGCCAGCAGTTTCAAAGCGGGGGGGCGAGACGAGCAGTACTTC. Translation gives CASSFKAGGRDEQYF.

The chain employs TRBV5-6 and TRBJ1-1; D uncertain. CDR1 and CDR2 from the germline V gene are SGHDT and YYEEEE. V was trimmed by 2 bases and J by 3 bases, leaving 11 bases between them. CDR3 length: 14 residues. Written as DNA, the CDR3 is TGTGCCAGCAGCTTTGGGCCGAGGGACACTGAAGCTTTCTTT. It encodes CASSFGPRDTEAFF.

The chain couples TRBV9 to TRBJ2-7; the match to TRBD2 covers 8 bases. The CDR3 contains 17 residues. CDR1 SGDLS and CDR2 YYNGEE come from the germline V gene. The V gene end was trimmed by 0 bases and the J gene end by 5 bases; junction bases not matched to a gene: 13. The CDR3 sequence: CASSVATTGGPRNEQYF. In DNA, the CDR3 is TGTGCCAGCAGCGTAGCTACAACGGGAGGGCCTAGGAACGAGCAGTACTTC.

The chain employs TRBV20-1 and TRBJ2-3; D not certain. The ends were cut back, 4 bases at V and 3 bases at J, with 2 bases in the middle. In germline, CDR1 is DFQATT, CDR2 SNEGSKA (reference sequence). The CDR3 is 10 amino acids. The CDR3 loop is CSATTDTQYF. The CDR3 DNA reads TGCAGTGCTACAACAGATACGCAGTATTTT.

This CDR3 is CASSVAGGRAPDTQYF. CDR3 bases: TGTGCCAGCAGCGTAGCTGGCGGGAGGGCCCCAGATACGCAGTATTTT. V and J are TRBV9 and TRBJ2-3; 9 bases fit TRBD2. V trimming: 0 bases; J trimming: 4 bases; junction bases outside the gene matches: 6. Germline CDR1 and CDR2: SGDLS and YYNGEE. This CDR3 has 16 amino acids. Combining the CDR3 with reference TRBV9 and TRBJ2-3 gives the whole variable domain DSGVTQTPKHLITATGQRVTLRCSPRSGDLSVYWYQQSLDQGLQFLIQYYNGEERAKGNILERFSAQQFPDLHSELNLSSLELGDSALYFCASSVAGGRAPDTQYFGPGTRLTVL.

This clone has a single count. The chain joins TRBV3-1 (or the pseudogene TRBV3-2) to TRBJ2-2; 8 bases align to TRBD1. Germline CDR1 and CDR2: LGHDT and YNNKEL (reference sequence). The CDR3 sequence is 13 residues long. The V gene end was trimmed by 6 bases and the J gene end by 6 bases; junction bases not matched to a gene: 3. The CDR3 DNA sequence: TGTGCCAGCAGAAAGACAGGGGCCGGGGAGCTGTTTTTT. It is translated as CASRKTGAGELFF.